This TCR beta chain is drawn from a study of beta chain features in type 1 diabetes (dated by TCRdb to the late 2010s). In the study overall: Mean age, gender distribution, total cell number and subset yield were not different between patients and healthy donors. A total of around 110,000,000 sorted cells were examined across all samples, and RNA yield correlated strongly with the number of cells per subset. The study compared TCRB repertoires of sorted circulating CD4+ T cell subsets between recently diagnosed type 1 diabetes patients and matched healthy donors. Regulatory and stem cell-like memory subsets were obtained from only 8 patients and roughly eight healthy donors, while naive and central memory subsets were obtained from all 30 or so donors. What the work shows at the level of the full study, not this receptor alone: Naive, central memory and regulatory TCRB repertoires appeared to be more alike among patients than among healthy donors. Because cDNA rather than genomic DNA was sequenced, highly expressing activated cells could have been over-represented, although no difference in activation and CD3 levels was found between groups. At VDJ recombination sites, patients with type 1 diabetes made fewer insertions and deleted more nucleotides, a pattern implying thymic rearrangement abnormalities. In all four CD4+ subsets, TCRB CDR3 length was moderately but significantly shorter in type 1 diabetes patients. PCR may preferentially amplify shorter templates, but because patient and control samples were amplified and corrected together, any resulting skew would affect both groups equally. Because small numbers of individuals were included in the HLA sub-analyses, any influence of HLA type on TCRB rearrangement was left unresolved.

From each donor, a single peripheral blood sample of about 100 mL on average was drawn into heparinised tubes. A BD FACSAria II was used to sort naive, central memory, regulatory and stem cell-like memory CD4+ T cells with a panel that included CD45RO, CCR7, CD25, CD127, CD95 and CD27. Purity was above 95% for every sorted population. PBMCs were isolated immediately by Lymphoprep density gradient centrifugation and stained directly without culture. To minimize batch effects, samples were stained and sorted in pairs, one healthy donor with one patient per experiment. This clone was counted a few times. The antigen this receptor binds is unknown. No base-level quality is on record; no much larger clone is a single base apart. Spanning cysteine to phenylalanine, the CDR3 consists of 15 amino acids. Just the 45-base CDR3 DNA is kept, in frame starting at base 1. V is trimmed back by 6 bases and J by 5 bases, and the junction contains 4 bases that no gene match accounts for. The germline V gene encodes CDR1 MDHEN and CDR2 SYDVKM.

The entire amount of isolated RNA was reverse transcribed using the High Capacity cDNA Reverse Transcription Kit, so the sequenced TCRB transcripts were expressed ones. Naive, central memory and regulatory T cell samples underwent deep immunoSEQ sequencing, averaging around 3.7 million total reads per sample. After sorted cells were lysed in RLT buffer, RNA was extracted with DNase-treated RNeasy Micro or Mini kits, with the choice depending on cell number. To prevent cross-contamination, every cell subset was processed on its own, while patient and healthy donor samples were processed together. The immunoSEQ multiplex PCR was used to amplify TCRB sequences from cDNA, generating 87-bp fragments that spanned the CDR3 region. Amplicons were sequenced on the Illumina HiSeq platform. For the original study's pipeline: Synthetic template baselines were used to correct PCR bias computationally, reads within Hamming distance 2 were collapsed, and singletons that could not be merged were discarded. Reads were aligned to IMGT to assign V, D and J genes, CDR3 length, and insertions or deletions at six rearrangement sites. Within each subset, clonotype counts were normalized to sorted cell number, and only after that were true diversity and Gini coefficients computed with the tcR R package. The overlap coefficient, calculated on TCRB nucleotide sequences, was used to quantify repertoire sharing. As a proxy for the pre-selection repertoire, out-of-frame TCRB sequences from naive cells were analyzed. TCRdb retrieved this table from immuneACCESS and kept in-frame rearrangements only. Not all clones are present; in checked studies, unresolved V genes account for under half, and no reason is known for the remainder. V and J calls and clone size are as listed in that table; D and trimming were resolved from the DNA. This sample has roughly 330,000 clones in its table, and approximately 10% of those were observed once. The ten largest make up just over 0.015% of the sample.

The chain was built from TRBV28 and TRBJ2-3; 14 nucleotides in the junction match TRBD2. The sequence came from a woman aged 25-40 years in good health. The sample taken for sequencing was naive CD4+ T cells from blood. This sample's cell subset or site label indicates: true naive CD4+ T cells. The DNA sequence reads TGTGCCAGCAGCCCGGGACTAGCGGGAGTAGATACGCAGTATTTT. Its protein is CASSPGLAGVDTQYF.